At least ten counts were recorded for the clone carrying this TCR beta chain. The entry originates in a study of T-cell reconstitution after alpha-beta-depleted transplantation in children. Unique molecular identifiers were built into the TCRbeta library. In TCRdb, the PCR reads were re-called with MiXCR into one record per CDR3 protein. The sample contains about 480,000 distinct CDR3 sequences, roughly an eighth of which appear only once. Sequencing was performed on PBMCs from the stem cell graft donor, taken from the stem cell graft. This receptor was taken from a human donor who donated a stem cell graft to a child with combined immunodeficiency.

This chain's CDR3 is CASSLQGGNSPLHF. DNA for the CDR3: TGTGCCAGCAGTTTACAGGGGGGTAATTCACCCCTCCACTTT. The genes are TRBV12-3 or TRBV12-4 and TRBJ1-6, with 7 bases aligning to TRBD1. Unmatched junction bases numbered 1, after V lost 2 bases and J lost 6 bases. This CDR3 region has 14 residues.